This T cell receptor beta chain was identified in a study of vaccination and CD4 T cells after COVID-19. To note about this clonotype: Its target is unknown.

Germline-derived CDR1 and CDR2 are MNHEY and SVGAGI. The CDR3 covers 16 residues. V was shortened by 0 bases and J by 3 bases, with 12 bases between the two germline ends. Sequenced with the Oncomine TCR Beta short-read assay was DNA taken from cultured CD4+ T cells. TCRdb fed the PCR reads into MiXCR, producing one record per CDR3 protein. The sample lists 11,000 to 15,000 distinct CDR3 sequences; 45% to 55% were seen once. The treatment: roughly 10-day PBMC culture with coronavirus spike peptide pools or control peptides (ViraFEST assay). Sequencing used CD4+ T cells from blood, cultured in vitro. The V and J genes are TRBV6-5 and TRBJ1-5; TRBD1 is a possible D gene (6 bases). The clonotype comes from a human donor who had recovered from COVID-19. The CDR3 DNA reads as TGTGCCAGCAGTTACTCGGGAACAGGGTTCAATCAGCCCCAGCATTTT. This gives the protein CASSYSGTGFNQPQHF.